The clone carrying this T cell receptor (beta chain) turned up a few times. Method: immunoSEQ multiplex PCR; TCRdb's copy keeps in-frame clones and lacks some. The table includes about 54,000 clones, almost 85% detected once. The sample comes from a study of OX40 agonist ivuxolimab in advanced cancers. There are 15 residues in the CDR3. Trimming took 2 bases from V and 4 from J, leaving 13 bases between them. In germline, CDR1 is SNHLY, CDR2 FYNNEI. The receptor was derived from an adult with an advanced solid tumor such as melanoma, head and neck, liver or kidney cancer. This chain links TRBV2 with TRBJ2-3, with no clear D. The specimen comprised CD4+ or CD8+ T cells sorted from blood, sampled in a trial of the OX40 agonist ivuxolimab. The CDR3 bases are TGTGCCAGCAGTGAATCGCTTTTATTCTCAGATACGCAGTATTTT. This encodes CASSESLLFSDTQYF.